The 18 T cell receptor beta chains below were found in one sample sequenced in a study of blood T cell repertoires in COVID-19. Repertoires were generated with immunoSEQ multiplex PCR, while TCRdb's copy carries only in-frame clones and drops some. The sample has over 150,000 clones, around 90% seen once. Sequences were obtained from peripheral blood. These receptors originate from a woman aged 55-69 years who had recovered from COVID-19.

The chain has TRBV6-5 and TRBJ1-1; D is ambiguous. The V end was cut by 5 bases, the J end by 3 bases, with 4 bases between. This CDR3 contains 11 residues. Germline assignment: CDR1 MNHEY and CDR2 SVGAGI. CDR3 in amino acids: CASSLYTEAFF. The CDR3 DNA follows: TGTGCCAGCAGTCTTTACACTGAAGCTTTCTTT.

The V and J genes are TRBV11-3 and TRBJ2-2; tentatively, D is TRBD2 (6 bases). The CDR3 totals 15 residues. V was clipped by 5 bases and J by 7 bases, with 17 bases between them. CDR1 is SGHNT, CDR2 YENEEA, per germline. The CDR3 bases are TGTGCCAGCAGCCAGCCCGGAGGGCCGGGCGGGGAGCTGTTTTTT. Its translation: CASSQPGGPGGELFF.

The chain recombines TRBV7-9 with TRBJ1-1; possibly TRBD1 for D (5 bases). CDR3 size: 15 residues. With 5 bases removed from V and 5 bases from J, the gap between germline ends came to 18 bases. The germline V gene has CDR1 SEHNR and CDR2 FQNEAQ (reference sequence). The CDR3 bases are TGTGCCAGCAGCCCTAGACGTTTCGGGGGGACTGAAGCTTTCTTT. It codes for CASSPRRFGGTEAFF. The full variable domain, rest sourced from reference TRBV7-9 and TRBJ1-1, is DTGVSQNPRHKITKRGQNVTFRCDPISEHNRLYWYRQTLGQGPEFLTYFQNEAQLEKSRLLSDRFSAERPKGSFSTLEIQRTEQGDSAMYLCASSPRRFGGTEAFFGQGTRLTVV.

The gene calls are TRBV5-1 and TRBJ1-4; D remains ambiguous. Germline CDR1 SGHRS, CDR2 YFSETQ. Trimming cost V 7 bases and J 0 bases, with 10 bases left between them. The CDR3 loop spans 14 amino acids. CDR3 in DNA: TGCGCCAGCTCACCACGGGCAACTAATGAAAAACTGTTTTTT. Translating it yields CASSPRATNEKLFF. Looking up the rest from reference TRBV5-1 and TRBJ1-4 gives the full variable domain: KAGVTQTPRYLIKTRGQQVTLSCSPISGHRSVSWYQQTPGQGLQFLFEYFSETQRNKGNFPGRFSGRQFSNSRSEMNVSTLELGDSALYLCASSPRATNEKLFFGSGTQLSVL.

The V and J genes are TRBV25-1 and TRBJ2-5; TRBD2 might be the D (6 bases). This CDR3 contains 16 residues. Germline V gene data show CDR1 as MGHDK and CDR2 as SYGVNS. Between the trimmed V and J ends, which lost 1 base and 0 bases, there was a span of 12 bases. CDR3 region: CASSESRRGDQETQYF. The CDR3 nucleotides are TGTGCCAGCAGTGAATCTCGGCGGGGAGACCAAGAGACCCAGTACTTC.

The chain carries TRBV7-3 and TRBJ2-3, with 8 bases identical to TRBD2. The CDR3 runs 18 residues. Germline V lookup: CDR1 SGHTA, CDR2 FQGTGA. With V trimmed by 4 bases and J by 0 bases, 12 bases remained unmatched. The CDR3 DNA reads as TGTGCCAGCAGCTCCCCGGGAGGGCCCCGGATTAGCACAGATACGCAGTATTTT. Translated, it gives CASSSPGGPRISTDTQYF.

This clone came up once. The rearrangement uses TRBV2 and TRBJ2-2, with D maybe TRBD1 (5 bases). The germline V gene has CDR1 SNHLY and CDR2 FYNNEI. V was cut by 6 bases and J by 6 bases, with 17 bases left in between. The CDR3 sequence is 15 residues long. For the CDR3, the DNA is TGTGCCAGCAGGCCGGACATCCGGAAGGCCGGGGAGCTGTTTTTT. Protein product: CASRPDIRKAGELFF.

V usage is TRBV19 and J usage is TRBJ1-1, with D perhaps TRBD1 (6 bases). Germline values: CDR1 LNHDA, CDR2 SQIVND (reference sequence). This CDR3 region has 14 residues. With 11 bases removed from V and 1 base from J, the gap between germline ends came to 17 bases. Written as DNA, the CDR3 is TGTGCCGGAGCTCACAGGGAAAAGAACACTGAAGCTTTCTTT. Its translation is CAGAHREKNTEAFF. Using reference TRBV19 and TRBJ1-1 for the parts outside the CDR3, the full variable domain is DGGITQSPKYLFRKEGQNVTLSCEQNLNHDAMYWYRQDPGQGLRLIYYSQIVNDFQKGDIAEGYSVSREKKESFPLTVTSAQKNPTAFYLCAGAHREKNTEAFFGQGTRLTVV.

This sequence joins TRBV29-1 and TRBJ2-2; 7 nucleotides line up with TRBD2. The CDR3 sequence is 16 residues long. Germline CDR1 reads SQVTM; CDR2 reads ANQGSEA. The trim removed 4 bases at V and 2 bases at J, leaving 10 bases unmatched. CDR3 coding DNA: TGCAGCGTTGGCGGGGAGGGAGGGTTCAACACCGGGGAGCTGTTTTTT. It specifies CSVGGEGGFNTGELFF.

V usage is TRBV18 and J usage is TRBJ1-2; D not resolved. The CDR3 runs 16 residues. CDR1 is KGHSH, CDR2 LQKENI, per germline. With 1 base removed from V and 8 bases from J, the gap between germline ends came to 20 bases. The CDR3 coding sequence is TGTGCCAGCTCACCACGGGATCAGGCCTCCACGGGAGGCTACACCTTC. Residues: CASSPRDQASTGGYTF.

The chain uses TRBV5-1 and TRBJ2-7, with TRBD1 as a possible D gene (5 bases). Per the germline V gene, CDR1 is SGHRS and CDR2 is YFSETQ. The CDR3 extends over 14 amino acids. Trimming shortened V by 0 bases and J by 5 bases, and 12 bases separated the two germline ends. CDR3 bases: TGCGCCAGCAGCTTGGCCGACAGCCTGGACGAGCAGTACTTC. It is translated as CASSLADSLDEQYF. The full variable domain, its missing parts supplied by reference TRBV5-1 and TRBJ2-7, is KAGVTQTPRYLIKTRGQQVTLSCSPISGHRSVSWYQQTPGQGLQFLFEYFSETQRNKGNFPGRFSGRQFSNSRSEMNVSTLELGDSALYLCASSLADSLDEQYFGPGTRLTVT.

The chain joins TRBV6-5 to TRBJ2-2, with 10 bases matching TRBD2. This CDR3 is built from 15 residues. Germline trimming cut 10 bases from V and 3 bases from J; bases unmatched to any gene: 8. Per germline, CDR1 MNHEY and CDR2 SVGAGI. For the CDR3, the DNA is TGTGCCACCATAGGAGCGGGGGGGGACACCGGGGAGCTGTTTTTT. It codes for CATIGAGGDTGELFF.

V and J are TRBV4-2 and TRBJ2-5, with 9 bases identical to TRBD1. The V segment lost 0 bases and the J segment 1 base; nucleotides outside the gene matches: 6. This CDR3 has 17 amino acids. CDR1 and CDR2 (germline): LGHNA, YNFKEQ. CDR3 DNA sequence: TGTGCCAGCAGCCAAGAAGGAACAGGGGGCTTCCAAGAGACCCAGTACTTC. This translates into CASSQEGTGGFQETQYF.

The chain combines TRBV24-1 with TRBJ2-7, with 9 bases identical to TRBD1. The CDR3 has 14 amino acids. With V trimmed by 3 bases and J by 6 bases, 5 bases remained unmatched. Germline loops: CDR1 KGHDR, CDR2 SFDVKD. CDR3 region: CATSDPGTGREQYF. DNA of the CDR3: TGTGCCACCAGTGATCCCGGGACAGGGCGCGAGCAGTACTTC.

This chain uses TRBV7-6 with TRBJ2-5, with a possible D match to TRBD1 (5 bases). From germline, CDR1 is SGHVS and CDR2 FNYEAQ. V lost 8 bases, J lost 4 bases, and 23 bases lay in between. CDR3 length: 16 amino acids. CDR3 amino acids: CASSIGPGIMGETQYF. As DNA, the CDR3 is TGTGCCAGCTCTATAGGGCCAGGGATAATGGGAGAGACCCAGTACTTC.

The chain is built from TRBV9 and TRBJ2-3; 9 bases line up with TRBD1. This CDR3 has 16 amino acids. Germline CDR1 SGDLS, CDR2 YYNGEE. J was trimmed by 2 bases and V by 0 bases; bases with no gene match: 4. The CDR3 DNA is TGTGCCAGCAGCGTAGACGGACAGGGGAACACAGATACGCAGTATTTT. Its translation: CASSVDGQGNTDTQYF.

Notes on this clone: Other DNA sequences of this sample code for an identical CDR3. The chain combines TRBV3-1 (or the pseudogene TRBV3-2) with TRBJ1-1; D remains ambiguous. The germline V and J ends were trimmed by 0 bases and 1 base, with 3 bases remaining between them. Germline assignment: CDR1 LGHDT and CDR2 YNNKEL (reference sequence). The length of the CDR3 is 13 residues. The CDR3 protein is CASSQDRNTEAFF. The CDR3 nucleotides read TGTGCCAGCAGCCAAGATAGGAACACTGAAGCTTTCTTT.

The chain has TRBV19 and TRBJ2-2, with D unclear. Germline CDR1 and CDR2: LNHDA and SQIVND (reference sequence). V was trimmed by 7 bases and J by 4 bases, leaving 16 bases between them. This CDR3 is built from 15 residues. CDR3 loop: CASTPRVTATGELFF. DNA for the CDR3: TGTGCCAGTACCCCCCGGGTCACGGCCACCGGGGAGCTGTTTTTT.